What follows is one T cell receptor (beta chain) and its context. No antigen is known for it. The data were taken from a study of human versus mouse CDR3 diversity and MHC coevolution. Per the germline V gene, CDR1 is SGHRS and CDR2 is YFSETQ. V gave up 0 bases and J gave up 3 bases; unmatched junction bases: 7. The CDR3 is made up of 18 amino acids. Notes on the study in general: Most of the three human donors had the lowest clonal inequality. Humans had the largest estimated TCR beta repertoire, 1.5 million to 2 million clonotypes. Human T cells were selected on 5 to 7 MHC II alleles.

Only in-frame clones appear in the TCRdb table, and some are missing; sequencing was by immunoSEQ multiplex PCR. Of roughly 80,000 clones in the sample, about 94% were seen once. The TCR originated in a person between 25 and 70 years old in good health. The sequencing input was naive CD4+ T cells from blood. Subset specified: CD45RO-negative CD62L-positive naive CD4 T cells. The V gene is TRBV5-1, the J gene TRBJ2-6; TRBD1 aligns across 9 bases. CDR3 sequence: CASSLVTGGVSGANVLTF. Written as DNA, the CDR3 is TGCGCCAGCAGCTTGGTTACAGGGGGCGTAAGTGGGGCCAACGTCCTGACTTTC. Drawing the rest from reference TRBV5-1 and TRBJ2-6, the complete variable domain is KAGVTQTPRYLIKTRGQQVTLSCSPISGHRSVSWYQQTPGQGLQFLFEYFSETQRNKGNFPGRFSGRQFSNSRSEMNVSTLELGDSALYLCASSLVTGGVSGANVLTFGAGSRLTVL.